Below, 19 T cell receptor beta chains from the same sample are listed, as sequenced in a study of technical replicates of blood from several donors (dated by TCRdb to about 2017). Library generation was performed with the immunoSEQ multiplex PCR assay. TCRdb mirrors the immuneACCESS table, restricted to in-frame sequences. Some clones are absent from its copies; in checked studies, under half trace to an unresolved V gene, and the reason for the others is unknown. This sample holds approximately 97,000 clones; about 96% were observed only once. The ten largest account for about 0.39% of the sample. The sample comprised T cells isolated from PBMCs. These TCRs come from a human donor in good health.

The rearrangement links TRBV4-3 to TRBJ2-1; D uncertain. The CDR3 is made up of 11 amino acids. Germline V gene lookup returns CDR1 LGHNA and CDR2 YSLEER. V lost 5 bases to trimming and J lost 6 bases, with 5 bases between them. Here the CDR3 DNA reads TGCGCCAGCAGCGATAGCAATGAGCAGTTCTTC. Residues: CASSDSNEQFF.

This chain connects TRBV5-1 to TRBJ2-2, with 7 bases that match TRBD1. Germline CDR1 SGHRS, CDR2 YFSETQ. This CDR3 spans 14 amino acids. V was clipped by 1 base and J by 4 bases; unmatched bases: 1. The CDR3 nucleotides are TGCGCCAGCAGCTTGACAGGGGTCACCGGGGAGCTGTTTTTT. This sequence encodes CASSLTGVTGELFF.

This clone was recorded once. The CDR3 coding sequence is TGTGCCAGCAGCGTAGCCCCTGGGGTCGAGCGGGAGGACAATGAGCAGTTCTTC. Translation gives CASSVAPGVEREDNEQFF. This chain links TRBV9 with TRBJ2-1; 9 bases are shared with TRBD2. The CDR3 has 18 amino acids. The trim removed 0 bases at V and 5 bases at J, leaving 12 bases unmatched. In germline, CDR1 is SGDLS, CDR2 YYNGEE.

V and J are TRBV27 and TRBJ1-1; 8 bases line up with TRBD1. There are 16 residues in the CDR3. Germline lookup yields CDR1 MNHEY and CDR2 SMNVEV (reference sequence). V shed 3 bases, J shed 1 base, and the junction held 7 bases outside the gene matches. CDR3 DNA sequence: TGTGCCAGCAGTTTTGTTGCAGGGACAGGGAACACTGAAGCTTTCTTT. Its translation: CASSFVAGTGNTEAFF.

V gene TRBV10-3 combines with J gene TRBJ2-3; TRBD2 matches 13 bases. The CDR3 consists of 22 residues. The ends lost 6 bases at V and 1 base at J; junction bases unmatched: 22. Germline lookup yields CDR1 ENHRY and CDR2 SYGVKD. The CDR3 sequence: CAISPRTGGLAGSVAGTDTQYF. In DNA, the CDR3 is TGTGCCATCAGCCCCCGGACAGGGGGACTAGCGGGATCTGTCGCGGGCACAGATACGCAGTATTTT.

This chain links TRBV5-4 with TRBJ2-3; no reliable D call. V lost 6 bases to trimming and J lost 2 bases, with 13 bases between them. This CDR3 comprises 14 residues. Germline-derived CDR1 and CDR2 are SGHNT and YYREEE (reference sequence). CDR3 sequence reads: CASNRRSLTDTQYF. The CDR3 nucleotides read TGTGCCAGCAATCGGAGAAGCCTCACAGATACGCAGTATTTT.

The chain carries TRBV10-3 and TRBJ1-5, with D tentatively TRBD1 (6 bases). The CDR3 totals 17 residues. The V and J ends lost 11 bases and 4 bases respectively, with 27 bases between them. Per the germline V gene, CDR1 is ENHRY and CDR2 is SYGVKD. The CDR3 is CASRGRTDEGYNQPQHF. The CDR3 region has the DNA TGTGCCTCAAGAGGACGGACAGACGAAGGGTATAATCAGCCCCAGCATTTT.

The count of this clone is one. The chain joins TRBV19 to TRBJ1-5; TRBD1 might be the D (6 bases). In germline, CDR1 is LNHDA, CDR2 SQIVND (reference sequence). Trimming cost V 6 bases and J 1 base, with 10 bases left between them. The CDR3 is made up of 14 amino acids. The CDR3 DNA sequence: TGTGCCAGTAGGGACAGTCCGAGCAATCAGCCCCAGCATTTT. This encodes CASRDSPSNQPQHF.

The V gene is TRBV9, the J gene TRBJ2-1; 12 bases match TRBD2. Unmatched junction bases numbered 3, after V lost 4 bases and J lost 4 bases. The CDR3 consists of 15 residues. Looked up from germline, CDR1 is SGDLS and CDR2 is YYNGEE. The CDR3: CASSPGLAGYNEQFF. CDR3 nucleotides: TGTGCCAGCAGCCCCGGACTAGCGGGATACAATGAGCAGTTCTTC.

This sequence joins TRBV14 and TRBJ2-3; 8 nucleotides align to TRBD2. V gave up 1 base and J gave up 2 bases; unmatched junction bases: 11. CDR1 and CDR2 from the germline V gene are SGHDN and FVKESK. The CDR3 has 18 amino acids. CDR3 residues: CASSQGWREARSTDTQYF. The CDR3 DNA reads as TGTGCCAGCAGCCAAGGATGGCGGGAGGCCCGATCCACAGATACGCAGTATTTT.

This sequence joins TRBV9 and TRBJ2-2; D is undetermined. Looked up from germline, CDR1 is SGDLS and CDR2 is YYNGEE. This CDR3 spans 13 amino acids. V lost 4 bases and J lost 11, with 15 bases in between. DNA for the CDR3: TGTGCCAGCAGCCCCGGCGGAGCTGGTGAGCTGTTTTTT. Amino acids: CASSPGGAGELFF.

The chain recombines TRBV10-3 with TRBJ2-2; D gene unclear. Looked up from germline, CDR1 is ENHRY and CDR2 is SYGVKD. The CDR3 runs to 13 residues. The V gene lost 8 bases and the J gene lost 1 base, with 8 bases spanning the gap. CDR3 sequence reads: CAISGLNTGELFF. The CDR3 nucleotides read TGTGCCATCTCTGGGCTGAACACCGGGGAGCTGTTTTTT.

This rearrangement joins TRBV9 to TRBJ1-5; no clear D. With 3 bases removed from V and 8 bases from J, the gap between germline ends came to 9 bases. The CDR3 spans 12 residues. Germline lookup yields CDR1 SGDLS and CDR2 YYNGEE. The CDR3 region has the DNA TGTGCCAGCAGCGCAGTGCTGGAGCCCCAGCATTTT. This encodes CASSAVLEPQHF.

V and J are TRBV29-1 and TRBJ2-3; 7 nucleotides line up with TRBD1. CDR1 and CDR2 (germline): SQVTM, ANQGSEA. The CDR3 consists of 14 residues. V was clipped by 4 bases and J by 2 bases; unmatched bases: 6. The CDR3 is CSVATGQSTDTQYF. CDR3 nucleotide sequence: TGCAGCGTTGCGACAGGGCAATCCACAGATACGCAGTATTTT.

The J gene is TRBJ2-2, the V gene TRBV28; TRBD2 aligns across 7 bases. CDR3 length: 16 amino acids. J gave up 0 bases and V 6 bases, and 7 bases lay outside the gene matches. Germline V gene data show CDR1 as MDHEN and CDR2 as SYDVKM. The CDR3 protein is CASSSRDYANTGELFF. CDR3 sequence (DNA): TGTGCCAGCAGCTCTAGGGACTACGCGAACACCGGGGAGCTGTTTTTT.

This chain links TRBV5-4 with TRBJ2-3, with D possibly being TRBD2 (5 bases). This CDR3 contains 15 residues. V shed 4 bases and J shed 0 bases, with 12 bases lying between them. Per germline, CDR1 SGHNT and CDR2 YYREEE (reference sequence). The CDR3 nucleotides are TGTGCCAGCAGCCCTGAGGGCCTTAGCACAGATACGCAGTATTTT. This encodes CASSPEGLSTDTQYF.

The V call is TRBV29-1, the J call TRBJ2-1; D is perhaps TRBD1 (6 bases). The V gene lost 3 bases and the J gene lost 9 bases, with 12 bases spanning the gap. The V gene's germline CDR1 is SQVTM and CDR2 ANQGSEA. CDR3 length equals 12 residues. CDR3 sequence reads: CSVEGAGVEQFF. CDR3 DNA: TGCAGCGTTGAGGGGGCAGGGGTTGAGCAGTTCTTC.

The sample holds one count of this clone. The rearrangement links TRBV29-1 to TRBJ2-7; 8 bases match TRBD1. CDR1 SQVTM and CDR2 ANQGSEA come from the germline V gene. The J segment lost 0 bases and the V segment lost 4 bases, leaving 5 bases of the junction unmatched. This CDR3 spans 14 amino acids. Here the CDR3 reads CSVARDRLSYEQYF. The CDR3 DNA reads as TGCAGCGTTGCCCGGGACAGGCTCTCCTACGAGCAGTACTTC.

The rearrangement uses TRBV4-2 and TRBJ1-1, with D unresolved. CDR3 length: 13 amino acids. Trimming pared 5 bases from V and 5 bases from J, leaving 12 bases between. Germline CDR1 is LGHNA and CDR2 is YNFKEQ. CDR3 region: CASSFGDRTEAFF. The CDR3, as DNA: TGTGCCAGCAGCTTCGGGGATAGGACTGAAGCTTTCTTT.